This T cell receptor beta chain was captured in a study of T cells in Graves' hyperthyroidism and ophthalmopathy. Based on clinical symptoms, serum thyroxine and TRAb, thyroid ultrasound and orbital computed tomography, diagnoses were reached. The germline V gene encodes CDR1 LNHDA and CDR2 SQIVND (reference sequence). The CDR3 covers 16 residues. V gave up 4 bases and J gave up 9 bases; unmatched junction bases: 8. There were TCR beta CDR3 regions amplified from RNA transcripts. An initial round of RT-PCR targeting the TCR CDR3 relied on the HTBI primer set. TCRdb reprocessed the multiplex PCR reads with MiXCR, giving one entry per CDR3 protein. This repertoire shows over 650,000 distinct CDR3 sequences, about a sixth found once; its top ten account for over 7.5%.

The sequence came from a man younger than 35 with Graves' hyperthyroidism. The sample consisted of blood. The gene calls are TRBV19 and TRBJ2-1, with 14 bases identical to TRBD2. Written as DNA, the CDR3 is TGTGCCAGTAGTAAAGGGACTAGCGGGAGATCGCGTGAGCAGTTCTTC. Translated, it gives CASSKGTSGRSREQFF. Variable domain in full (rest from reference TRBV19 and TRBJ2-1): DGGITQSPKYLFRKEGQNVTLSCEQNLNHDAMYWYRQDPGQGLRLIYYSQIVNDFQKGDIAEGYSVSREKKESFPLTVTSAQKNPTAFYLCASSKGTSGRSREQFFGPGTRLTVL.